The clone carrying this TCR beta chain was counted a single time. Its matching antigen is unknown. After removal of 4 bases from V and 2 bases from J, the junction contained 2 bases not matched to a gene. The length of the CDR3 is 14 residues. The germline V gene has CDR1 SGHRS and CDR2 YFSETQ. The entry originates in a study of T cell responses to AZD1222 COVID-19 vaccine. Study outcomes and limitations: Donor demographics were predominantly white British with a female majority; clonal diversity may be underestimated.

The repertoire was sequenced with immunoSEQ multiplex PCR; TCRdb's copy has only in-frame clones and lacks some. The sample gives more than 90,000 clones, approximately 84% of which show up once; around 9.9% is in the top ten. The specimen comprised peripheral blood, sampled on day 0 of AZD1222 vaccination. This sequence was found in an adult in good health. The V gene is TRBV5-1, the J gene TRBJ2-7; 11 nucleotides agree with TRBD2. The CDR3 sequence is CASSPLAGAYEQYF. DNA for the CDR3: TGCGCCAGCAGCCCACTAGCGGGAGCCTACGAGCAGTACTTC.